These 21 T cell receptor beta chains originate from one sample sequenced in a study of blood T cell repertoires in COVID-19. Measured with immunoSEQ multiplex PCR; TCRdb has only the in-frame clones, and not every one. The sample includes tens of thousands of clones, almost 90% of them seen just once. Specimen: peripheral blood. The receptors were sampled from a man between 60 and 70 years old with acute or convalescent COVID-19.

J is TRBJ2-1 and V is TRBV7-3; the D gene is possibly TRBD1 (5 bases). This CDR3 region has 12 residues. Germline loops: CDR1 SGHTA, CDR2 FQGTGA. V was clipped by 5 bases and J by 9 bases, with 11 bases between them. The CDR3 reads CASSRRVGEQFF. DNA of the CDR3: TGTGCCAGCAGCCGCAGGGTGGGTGAGCAGTTCTTC.

The chain carries TRBV19 and TRBJ2-1, with 13 positions matching TRBD2. The CDR3 is made up of 15 amino acids. Germline V gene lookup returns CDR1 LNHDA and CDR2 SQIVND (reference sequence). The V gene end was trimmed by 7 bases and the J gene end by 7 bases; junction bases not matched to a gene: 7. CDR3 nucleotide sequence: TGTGCCAGTACCAGGACTAGCGGGAGTGGTAATGAGCAGTTCTTC. Residues: CASTRTSGSGNEQFF.

The chain couples TRBV4-2 to TRBJ2-3, with 7 bases lining up with TRBD1. V shed 4 bases and J 1 base; nucleotides not matched to a gene: 11. CDR1 and CDR2 (germline): LGHNA, YNFKEQ. This CDR3 is 17 amino acids long. The CDR3 loop reads CASSRALTGRGTDTQYF. CDR3 coding DNA: TGTGCCAGCAGCCGTGCCCTGACAGGGCGCGGCACAGATACGCAGTATTTT.

The rearrangement joins TRBV27 to TRBJ2-7; 9 positions match TRBD1. Germline V gene sequence: CDR1 MNHEY, CDR2 SMNVEV (reference sequence). CDR3 size: 14 residues. Trimming at V came to 8 bases and at J to 4 bases, leaving 9 bases not matched to a gene. This CDR3 is CASRRGTGSYEQYF. Written as DNA, the CDR3 is TGTGCCAGCCGCCGGGGGACAGGGTCTTACGAGCAGTACTTC.

This rearrangement joins TRBV7-2 to TRBJ1-5; a weak D match, TRBD1 (5 bases). Trimming shortened V by 3 bases and J by 1 base, and 16 bases separated the two germline ends. The CDR3 contains 17 residues. Germline assignment: CDR1 SGHTA and CDR2 FQGNSA. CDR3: CASSLREWGGSNQPQHF. CDR3 bases: TGTGCCAGCAGCTTGAGAGAGTGGGGCGGAAGCAATCAGCCCCAGCATTTT.

V is TRBV6-5 and J is TRBJ1-2; D is undetermined. The CDR3 is made up of 14 amino acids. V dropped 0 bases and J dropped 2 bases, with 7 bases sitting between them. The germline V gene encodes CDR1 MNHEY and CDR2 SVGAGI. As DNA, the CDR3 is TGTGCCAGCAGTTACTCGGAGGGAAACTATGGCTACACCTTC. Its protein product is CASSYSEGNYGYTF.

The chain links TRBV6-4 to TRBJ2-3; TRBD1 matches at 9 bases. This CDR3 has 16 amino acids. CDR1 MRHNA and CDR2 SNTAGT come from the germline V gene. Trimming removed 2 bases from V and 5 bases from J; junction bases left unmatched: 8. The CDR3 region has the DNA TGTGCCAGCAGTGACGGGGCGACAGGGGGAGGAGATACGCAGTATTTT. It translates to CASSDGATGGGDTQYF.

This clone was counted a few times. The rearrangement links TRBV12-3 or TRBV12-4 to TRBJ1-1; D remains ambiguous. The CDR3 length is 12 residues. V lost 3 bases, J lost 1 base, and 3 bases lay in between. DNA of the CDR3: TGTGCCAGCAGTTTCAAGAACACTGAAGCTTTCTTT. As protein: CASSFKNTEAFF.

The J gene is TRBJ2-2, the V gene TRBV7-2, with D maybe TRBD2 (6 bases). Germline assignment: CDR1 SGHTA and CDR2 FQGNSA. The CDR3 loop spans 15 amino acids. V shed 3 bases and J shed 7 bases, with 15 bases lying between them. CDR3 protein: CASSFGGRIIGELFF. The DNA for the CDR3 is TGTGCCAGCAGCTTTGGGGGGAGAATTATCGGGGAGCTGTTTTTT.

The chain combines TRBV5-4 with TRBJ2-7, with 8 bases that match TRBD2. The CDR3 consists of 14 residues. Germline values: CDR1 SGHNT, CDR2 YYREEE (reference sequence). The J segment lost 7 bases and the V segment lost 2 bases, leaving 8 bases of the junction unmatched. The DNA for the CDR3 is TGTGCCAGCAGCTTCTCCGGGAGGGCGGGTGAGCAGTACTTC. It codes for CASSFSGRAGEQYF.

This sequence joins TRBV4-2 and TRBJ2-7, with D perhaps matching TRBD1 (5 bases). Germline V lookup: CDR1 LGHNA, CDR2 YNFKEQ. The CDR3 extends over 14 amino acids. Trimming took 4 bases from V and 5 from J, leaving 15 bases between them. The CDR3, as DNA: TGTGCCAGCAGCCTCATGGGGCGGTATAACGAGCAGTACTTC. Protein: CASSLMGRYNEQYF.

The gene calls are TRBV6-2 or TRBV6-3 and TRBJ2-1, with D maybe TRBD2 (6 bases). The ends were cut back, 6 bases at V and 6 bases at J, with 15 bases in the middle. Germline V lookup: CDR1 MNHEY, CDR2 SVGEGT. The CDR3 has 14 residues. The DNA for the CDR3 is TGTGCCAGCAGCCGCCCTAGCGATGCCAATGAGCAGTTCTTC. This sequence encodes CASSRPSDANEQFF.

This clone was seen a few times. The chain carries TRBV5-1 and TRBJ2-2; no definite D call. From germline, CDR1 is SGHRS and CDR2 YFSETQ. This CDR3 has 15 residues. Trimming pared 1 base from V and 2 bases from J, leaving 9 bases between. The CDR3 is CASSLMTGNTGELFF. The CDR3 region has the DNA TGCGCCAGCAGCTTGATGACTGGAAACACCGGGGAGCTGTTTTTT.

This clone occurred once. The chain employs TRBV25-1 and TRBJ2-7; 10 bases align to TRBD1. CDR1 is MGHDK and CDR2 is SYGVNS in the germline V gene. V trimming: 4 bases; J trimming: 3 bases; junction bases outside the gene matches: 3. CDR3 length: 14 residues. In DNA, the CDR3 is TGTGCCAGCAGTGGCTGGGACAGGGGCTACGAGCAGTACTTC. Amino acids: CASSGWDRGYEQYF.

CDR3 DNA sequence: TGCGCCAGCAGCTTCTCCGGGACAGGGGGCGACGAGCAGTTCTTC. This gives the protein CASSFSGTGGDEQFF. The J gene is TRBJ2-1, the V gene TRBV5-1, with TRBD1 matching over 12 bases. V shed 2 bases and J 10 bases; nucleotides not matched to a gene: 7. Germline V gene data show CDR1 as SGHRS and CDR2 as YFSETQ. The CDR3 has 15 amino acids.

This rearrangement joins TRBV20-1 to TRBJ2-1; the D is unclear. CDR1 is DFQATT and CDR2 is SNEGSKA in the germline V gene (reference sequence). Deletions cut 3 bases from V and 7 bases from J, with 19 bases between. The CDR3 totals 15 residues. CDR3 region: CSASNRVTPLNEQFF. As DNA, the CDR3 is TGCAGTGCTAGTAATCGGGTGACCCCCCTTAATGAGCAGTTCTTC.

The chain couples TRBV5-4 to TRBJ1-2; D ambiguous. Looked up from germline, CDR1 is SGHNT and CDR2 is YYREEE (reference sequence). This CDR3 has 13 amino acids. V gave up 4 bases and J gave up 0 bases, with 7 bases separating them. CDR3 DNA: TGTGCCAGCAGCCGTAATTCTAACTATGGCTACACCTTC. Protein sequence: CASSRNSNYGYTF.

This chain connects TRBV2 to TRBJ1-6; D ambiguous. The V end lost 4 bases, the J end lost 7 bases, and 11 bases lay between the germline ends. Germline V gene lookup returns CDR1 SNHLY and CDR2 FYNNEI. This CDR3 contains 14 residues. The DNA of the CDR3 is TGTGCCAGCAGTGGAGCTTCCCCAAATTCACCCCTCCACTTT. It translates to CASSGASPNSPLHF.

This sequence joins TRBV27 and TRBJ1-2; 10 bases are a match to TRBD1. CDR3 length equals 12 residues. CDR1 and CDR2 from the germline V gene are MNHEY and SMNVEV (reference sequence). J was trimmed by 4 bases and V by 11 bases; bases with no gene match: 4. The CDR3 DNA reads TGTGCCGGACAGGGGGGCGGCTATGGCTACACCTTC. It translates to CAGQGGGYGYTF.

The chain has TRBV7-3 and TRBJ2-7; 7 positions agree with TRBD1. J was trimmed by 2 bases and V by 2 bases; bases with no gene match: 0. The CDR3 consists of 13 residues. From germline, CDR1 is SGHTA and CDR2 FQGTGA. CDR3 residues: CASSLGTAYEQYF. For the CDR3, the DNA is TGTGCCAGCAGCTTAGGGACAGCCTACGAGCAGTACTTC.

The chain uses TRBV25-1 and TRBJ1-1, with 10 positions matching TRBD1. This CDR3 has 13 amino acids. Trimming cost V 2 bases and J 11 bases; bases outside gene matches: 5. CDR1 MGHDK and CDR2 SYGVNS come from the germline V gene. The CDR3: CASSEQGTGAAFF. The CDR3 DNA reads as TGTGCCAGCAGTGAACAGGGGACAGGGGCGGCTTTCTTT.